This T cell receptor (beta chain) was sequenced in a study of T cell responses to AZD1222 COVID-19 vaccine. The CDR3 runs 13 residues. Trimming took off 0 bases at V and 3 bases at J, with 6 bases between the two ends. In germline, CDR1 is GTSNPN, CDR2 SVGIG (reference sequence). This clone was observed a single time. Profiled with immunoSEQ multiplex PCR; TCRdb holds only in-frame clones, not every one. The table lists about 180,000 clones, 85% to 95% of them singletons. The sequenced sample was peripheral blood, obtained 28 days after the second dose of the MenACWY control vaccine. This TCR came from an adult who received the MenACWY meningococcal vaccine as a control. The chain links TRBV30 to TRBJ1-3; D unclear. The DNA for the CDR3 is TGTGCCTGGAGTGTGGGGAATGGAAACACCATATATTTT. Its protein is CAWSVGNGNTIYF.